This paragraph covers one T cell receptor beta chain sequence. The data were produced by immunoSEQ multiplex PCR, yet TCRdb's version contains in-frame clones alone and is incomplete. This repertoire shows about 2.1 million clones, 90% to 95% found once; its top ten account for about 1.7%. These data belong to a study of shared clonotypes between healthy human individuals. CD45RO negativity and positive selection for CCR7 defined naive CD8 cells, a population that excluded terminally differentiated effector memory CD45RA+ cells. Trimming took 1 base from V and 6 from J, leaving 16 bases between them. In germline, CDR1 is SNHLY, CDR2 FYNNEI. CDR3 length: 16 amino acids.

The sequencing sample was made of naive CD8+ T cells from PBMCs. The rearrangement uses TRBV2 and TRBJ2-1; D is uncertain. This TCR was recovered from a man younger than 35 in good health. Some clones in this sample may be carry-over from other donors' samples. DNA of the CDR3: TGTGCCAGCAGTGAAGGGTCCCAGCTCTCCCTCAATGAGCAGTTCTTC. Amino acid sequence: CASSEGSQLSLNEQFF.